A selection of T cell receptor beta chains follows, all from one sample in a study of blood T cell repertoires in COVID-19. Repertoires were generated with immunoSEQ multiplex PCR, while TCRdb's copy carries only in-frame clones and drops some. The table has 200,000 to 250,000 clones, approximately 81% seen once; the top ten hold just under 9%. Specimen: PBMCs or T cells enriched from blood (not recorded which). Receptors originate from a woman in her 50s with acute COVID-19. Both conserved end residues are part of each CDR3. A D gene is named only where the DNA matches it firmly. The size entry is marked missing in some rows and otherwise reads once, few, many or a size class.

clone size: NA; J gene: TRBJ1-6; D gene: NA; V gene: TRBV2; CDR3 DNA: TGTGCCAGCAGTGGAATAAGACAGTTAGGGGTCAATTCACCCCTCCACTTT; CDR3 protein: CASSGIRQLGVNSPLHF
clone size: NA; J gene: TRBJ2-1; D gene: NA; V gene: TRBV5-6; CDR3 DNA: TGTGCCAGCAGCTCTATAAACAAGGGAGACAATGAGCAGTTCTTC; CDR3 protein: CASSSINKGDNEQFF
clone size: NA; J gene: TRBJ1-1; D gene: NA; V gene: TRBV5-1; CDR3 DNA: TGCGCCAGCAGCCTGGGAGGTTCAGGGATGAACACTGAAGCTTTCTTT; CDR3 protein: CASSLGGSGMNTEAFF
clone size: NA; J gene: TRBJ1-4; D gene: TRBD1; V gene: TRBV7-2; CDR3 DNA: TGTGCCAGCAGCGACCGACAGGGGGATGCTAATGAAAAACTGTTTTTT; CDR3 protein: CASSDRQGDANEKLFF
clone size: NA; J gene: TRBJ1-1; D gene: NA; V gene: TRBV6-5; CDR3 DNA: TGTGCCAGCAGTTACTCGAAGTTTAGGGGGAACACTGAAGCTTTCTTT; CDR3 protein: CASSYSKFRGNTEAFF
clone size: NA; J gene: TRBJ2-7; D gene: TRBD2; V gene: TRBV6-5; CDR3 DNA: TGTGCCAGCAGTCTCCCCGGGGAGGGGGAGCAGTACTTC; CDR3 protein: CASSLPGEGEQYF
clone size: NA; J gene: TRBJ2-1; D gene: TRBD1; V gene: TRBV27; CDR3 DNA: TGTGCCAGCAGTCCATTCGACAGGGTCCGCCCTTACAATGAGCAGTTCTTC; CDR3 protein: CASSPFDRVRPYNEQFF
clone size: NA; J gene: TRBJ2-5; D gene: TRBD2; V gene: TRBV7-2; CDR3 DNA: TGTGCCAGCAGTTCTGGACTAGCGGGCCTAAGGGGAGAGACCCAGTACTTC; CDR3 protein: CASSSGLAGLRGETQYF
clone size: NA; J gene: TRBJ1-2; D gene: TRBD1; V gene: TRBV6-5; CDR3 DNA: TGTGCCAGCAGCCGGACAGGAAGGGAGGTGGGCTACACCTTC; CDR3 protein: CASSRTGREVGYTF
clone size: NA; J gene: TRBJ1-1; D gene: NA; V gene: TRBV7-9; CDR3 DNA: TGTGCCAGCAGCTCGACGGGTCGGGGGACTGAAGCTTTCTTT; CDR3 protein: CASSSTGRGTEAFF
clone size: once; J gene: TRBJ2-3; D gene: TRBD1; V gene: TRBV5-1; CDR3 DNA: TGCGCCAGCAGCTTGTTGAGACAGGGGGGACCAGATACGCAGTATTTT; CDR3 protein: CASSLLRQGGPDTQYF
clone size: NA; J gene: TRBJ1-5; D gene: NA; V gene: TRBV6-5; CDR3 DNA: TGTGCCAGCAGTTACGACAGCATCAATCAGCCCCAGCATTTT; CDR3 protein: CASSYDSINQPQHF
clone size: NA; J gene: TRBJ2-7; D gene: NA; V gene: TRBV11-2; CDR3 DNA: TGTGCCAGCAGTTTTACTCAGGGGACGGGTTACGAGCAGTACTTC; CDR3 protein: CASSFTQGTGYEQYF
clone size: NA; J gene: TRBJ1-4; D gene: NA; V gene: TRBV5-5; CDR3 DNA: TGTGCCAGCAGCTTGGGCAACGGTCCAACTAATGAAAAACTGTTTTTT; CDR3 protein: CASSLGNGPTNEKLFF
clone size: NA; J gene: TRBJ2-3; D gene: TRBD2; V gene: TRBV18; CDR3 DNA: TGTGCCAGCTCACCCCTCACGCGGGGGGGCACAGATACGCAGTATTTT; CDR3 protein: CASSPLTRGGTDTQYF
clone size: NA; J gene: TRBJ2-2; D gene: TRBD2; V gene: TRBV13; CDR3 DNA: TGTGCCAGCAGAACGGGACTAGCGGCTACCGGGGAGCTGTTTTTT; CDR3 protein: CASRTGLAATGELFF
clone size: NA; J gene: TRBJ1-5; D gene: TRBD1; V gene: TRBV10-3; CDR3 DNA: TGTGCCAGCGGGGACAGTCAAGGCAATCAGCCCCAGCATTTT; CDR3 protein: CASGDSQGNQPQHF
clone size: NA; J gene: TRBJ2-2; D gene: NA; V gene: TRBV2; CDR3 DNA: TGTGCCAGCAAAAAGGAGTCCACCGGGGAGCTGTTTTTT; CDR3 protein: CASKKESTGELFF
clone size: NA; J gene: TRBJ1-6; D gene: NA; V gene: TRBV27; CDR3 DNA: TGTGCCAGCAGTCTCGTTCTGAATTCACCCCTCCACTTT; CDR3 protein: CASSLVLNSPLHF
clone size: NA; J gene: TRBJ1-5; D gene: NA; V gene: TRBV12-3/TRBV12-4; CDR3 DNA: TGTGCCAGCAGTTTCCAGGAAAATCAGCCCCAGCATTTT; CDR3 protein: CASSFQENQPQHF
clone size: NA; J gene: TRBJ2-1; D gene: NA; V gene: TRBV14; CDR3 DNA: TGTGCCAGCAGCCAAGATCTCAGGAGGTCCATGTGGGAGCAGTTCTTC; CDR3 protein: CASSQDLRRSMWEQFF
clone size: NA; J gene: TRBJ1-5; D gene: TRBD1; V gene: TRBV12-5; CDR3 DNA: TGTGCTAGTGGTTTGGTACTGGGACAGGGAGTTAATCAGCCCCAGCATTTT; CDR3 protein: CASGLVLGQGVNQPQHF
clone size: NA; J gene: TRBJ2-1; D gene: NA; V gene: TRBV5-6; CDR3 DNA: TGTGCCAGCAGCTTTGGGGCCCAGCCTCGATACAATGAGCAGTTCTTC; CDR3 protein: CASSFGAQPRYNEQFF
clone size: NA; J gene: TRBJ1-6; D gene: NA; V gene: TRBV21-1; CDR3 DNA: TGTGCCAGCAGCAAAGGGTTCAATTACTATCCACCCCTCCACTTT; CDR3 protein: CASSKGFNYYPPLHF
clone size: NA; J gene: TRBJ1-5; D gene: NA; V gene: TRBV2; CDR3 DNA: TGTGCCAGCAGGAGGGACATTAGCAATCAGCCCCAGCATTTT; CDR3 protein: CASRRDISNQPQHF
clone size: few; J gene: TRBJ1-2; D gene: TRBD1; V gene: TRBV6-5; CDR3 DNA: TGTGCCAGCAGTTACTCCGGACAGGGGGCGGGCTACACCTTC; CDR3 protein: CASSYSGQGAGYTF
clone size: NA; J gene: TRBJ2-7; D gene: NA; V gene: TRBV24-1; CDR3 DNA: TGTGCCACCAGTGAAACGGGAGAGTATGAGCAGTACTTC; CDR3 protein: CATSETGEYEQYF
clone size: NA; J gene: TRBJ1-5; D gene: NA; V gene: TRBV2; CDR3 DNA: TGTGCCAGCAGACCGACAGGCGGACAGCCCCAGCATTTT; CDR3 protein: CASRPTGGQPQHF
clone size: few; J gene: TRBJ2-1; D gene: NA; V gene: TRBV18; CDR3 DNA: TGTGCCAGCTCACCGTATAGCGGCATCTCCTACAATGAGCAGTTCTTC; CDR3 protein: CASSPYSGISYNEQFF
clone size: NA; J gene: TRBJ1-4; D gene: NA; V gene: TRBV10-3; CDR3 DNA: TGTGCCATCAGTGAAAGAGGGAAGGAAAAACTGTTTTTT; CDR3 protein: CAISERGKEKLFF
clone size: NA; J gene: TRBJ2-5; D gene: TRBD2; V gene: TRBV28; CDR3 DNA: TGTGCCAGCAGTTTCCCCCCCGGGACTAGCGGGGGGCTAAACCAAGAGACCCAGTACTTC; CDR3 protein: CASSFPPGTSGGLNQETQYF
clone size: few; J gene: TRBJ1-5; D gene: NA; V gene: TRBV4-1; CDR3 DNA: TGCGCCAGCAGCCAAGAGGGGGGACAGCCCCAGCATTTT; CDR3 protein: CASSQEGGQPQHF
clone size: NA; J gene: TRBJ2-3; D gene: NA; V gene: TRBV4-1; CDR3 DNA: TGCGCCAGCAGCAAGGGGGAAGGGGCTCCCAGCACAGATACGCAGTATTTT; CDR3 protein: CASSKGEGAPSTDTQYF
clone size: NA; J gene: TRBJ2-7; D gene: TRBD2; V gene: TRBV11-2; CDR3 DNA: TGTGCCAGCAGCCAGACTAGCGGGGAGCTCGAGCAGTACTTC; CDR3 protein: CASSQTSGELEQYF
clone size: few; J gene: TRBJ2-7; D gene: TRBD1; V gene: TRBV15; CDR3 DNA: TGTGCCACCAGCAGGGCCGGGACAGGGCCCTACGAGCAGTACTTC; CDR3 protein: CATSRAGTGPYEQYF
clone size: NA; J gene: TRBJ1-1; D gene: TRBD1; V gene: TRBV9; CDR3 DNA: TGTGCCAGCAGCGCCCAGACAGGGACTGAAGCTTTCTTT; CDR3 protein: CASSAQTGTEAFF
clone size: NA; J gene: TRBJ2-5; D gene: NA; V gene: TRBV28; CDR3 DNA: TGTGCCAGCAGTTTAAACAACATGGAGACCCAGTACTTC; CDR3 protein: CASSLNNMETQYF
clone size: NA; J gene: TRBJ2-3; D gene: NA; V gene: TRBV3-1/TRBV3-2; CDR3 DNA: TGTGCCAGCAGCCACCGGGTGGATACGCAGTATTTT; CDR3 protein: CASSHRVDTQYF
clone size: NA; J gene: TRBJ1-2; D gene: NA; V gene: TRBV2; CDR3 DNA: TGTGCCAGCAGTGAGGCAGGGCAGCACACCTTC; CDR3 protein: CASSEAGQHTF
clone size: once; J gene: TRBJ1-5; D gene: NA; V gene: TRBV7-2; CDR3 DNA: TGTGCCAGCAGCTTGCAGGTAGATCAGCCCCAGCATTTT; CDR3 protein: CASSLQVDQPQHF
clone size: few; J gene: TRBJ2-1; D gene: TRBD1; V gene: TRBV7-8; CDR3 DNA: TGTGCCAGCAGCAAGGCCGGGACAGGGAACAATGAGCAGTTCTTC; CDR3 protein: CASSKAGTGNNEQFF
clone size: few; J gene: TRBJ2-2; D gene: NA; V gene: TRBV5-8; CDR3 DNA: TGTGCCAGCAGCAGATTCGGGACACTGAACACCGGGGAGCTGTTTTTT; CDR3 protein: CASSRFGTLNTGELFF
clone size: few; J gene: TRBJ2-1; D gene: TRBD2; V gene: TRBV7-2; CDR3 DNA: TGTGCCAGCAGCTTAGCGGGGAGCGGGGGCTACAATGAGCAGTTCTTC; CDR3 protein: CASSLAGSGGYNEQFF
clone size: NA; J gene: TRBJ1-3; D gene: TRBD1; V gene: TRBV27; CDR3 DNA: TGTGCCAGCAGTGCCGGGACAGGGGGCTCCCACTCTGGAAACACCATATATTTT; CDR3 protein: CASSAGTGGSHSGNTIYF
clone size: NA; J gene: TRBJ2-1; D gene: TRBD2; V gene: TRBV6-5; CDR3 DNA: TGTGCCAGCAGTTACCAAGTAGCGGGGGGCAATGAGCAGTTCTTC; CDR3 protein: CASSYQVAGGNEQFF
clone size: NA; J gene: TRBJ2-3; D gene: TRBD2; V gene: TRBV28; CDR3 DNA: TGTGCCAGCAGTTTAGGTGCGGGAGGCACAGATACGCAGTATTTT; CDR3 protein: CASSLGAGGTDTQYF
clone size: NA; J gene: TRBJ2-5; D gene: TRBD2; V gene: TRBV5-4; CDR3 DNA: TGTGCCAGCAGCACCCGGACTAGTCCACAAGAGACCCAGTACTTC; CDR3 protein: CASSTRTSPQETQYF